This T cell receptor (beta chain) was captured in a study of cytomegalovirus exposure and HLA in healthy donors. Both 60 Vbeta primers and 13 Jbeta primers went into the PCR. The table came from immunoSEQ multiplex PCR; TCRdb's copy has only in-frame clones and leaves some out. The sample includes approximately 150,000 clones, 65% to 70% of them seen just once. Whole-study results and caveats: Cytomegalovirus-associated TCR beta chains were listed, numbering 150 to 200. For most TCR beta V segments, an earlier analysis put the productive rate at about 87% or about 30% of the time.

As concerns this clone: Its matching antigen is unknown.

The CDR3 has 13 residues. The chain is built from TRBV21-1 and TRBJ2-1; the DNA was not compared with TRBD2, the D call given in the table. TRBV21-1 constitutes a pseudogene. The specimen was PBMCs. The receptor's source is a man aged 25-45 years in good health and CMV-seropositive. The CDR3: CASSKTSYNEQFF. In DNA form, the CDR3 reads TGTGCCAGCAGCAAGACTAGCTACAATGAGCAGTTCTTC.